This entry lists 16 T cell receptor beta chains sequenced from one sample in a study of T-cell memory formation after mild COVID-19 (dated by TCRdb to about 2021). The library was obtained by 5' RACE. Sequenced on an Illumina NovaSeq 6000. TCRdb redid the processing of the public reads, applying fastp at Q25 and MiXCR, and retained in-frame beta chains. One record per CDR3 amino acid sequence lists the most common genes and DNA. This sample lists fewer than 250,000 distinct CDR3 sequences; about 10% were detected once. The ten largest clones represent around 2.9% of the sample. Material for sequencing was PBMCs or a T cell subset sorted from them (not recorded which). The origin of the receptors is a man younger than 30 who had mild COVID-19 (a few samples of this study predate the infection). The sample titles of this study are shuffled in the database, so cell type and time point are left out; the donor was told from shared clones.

This CDR3 is CASSESTLIGETQYF. For the CDR3, the DNA is TGCGCCAGCAGTGAGTCGACTCTCATAGGCGAGACCCAGTACTTC. The chain employs TRBV10-1 and TRBJ2-5; D not certain. The length of the CDR3 is 15 residues. From germline, CDR1 is WNHNN and CDR2 SYGVQD (reference sequence). With 0 bases removed from V and 5 bases from J, the gap between germline ends came to 13 bases.

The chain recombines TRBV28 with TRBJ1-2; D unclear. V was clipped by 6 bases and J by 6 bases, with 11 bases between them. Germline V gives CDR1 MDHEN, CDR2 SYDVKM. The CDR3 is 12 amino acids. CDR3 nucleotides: TGTGCCAGCAGACGCCCGGGGAATGGCTACACCTTC. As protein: CASRRPGNGYTF.

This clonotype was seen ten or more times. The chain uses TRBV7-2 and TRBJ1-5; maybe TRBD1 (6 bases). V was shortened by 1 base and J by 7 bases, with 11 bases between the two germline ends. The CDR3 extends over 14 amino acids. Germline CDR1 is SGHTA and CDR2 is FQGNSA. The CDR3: CASSLGPRGQPQHF. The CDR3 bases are TGTGCCAGCAGCTTAGGCCCTAGGGGGCAGCCCCAGCATTTT.

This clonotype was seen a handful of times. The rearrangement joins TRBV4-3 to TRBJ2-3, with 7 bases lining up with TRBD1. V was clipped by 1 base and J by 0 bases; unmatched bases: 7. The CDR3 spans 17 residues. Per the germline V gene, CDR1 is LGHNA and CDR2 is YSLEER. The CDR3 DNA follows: TGCGCCAGCAGCCAAGGTCCCACAGGGGCCAGCACAGATACGCAGTATTTT. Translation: CASSQGPTGASTDTQYF.

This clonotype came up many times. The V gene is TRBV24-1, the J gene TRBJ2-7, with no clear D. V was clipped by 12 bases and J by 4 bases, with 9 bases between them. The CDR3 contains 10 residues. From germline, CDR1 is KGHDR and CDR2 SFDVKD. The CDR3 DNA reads TGTGCCTCAATGACATACGAGCAGTACGTC. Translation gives CASMTYEQYV.

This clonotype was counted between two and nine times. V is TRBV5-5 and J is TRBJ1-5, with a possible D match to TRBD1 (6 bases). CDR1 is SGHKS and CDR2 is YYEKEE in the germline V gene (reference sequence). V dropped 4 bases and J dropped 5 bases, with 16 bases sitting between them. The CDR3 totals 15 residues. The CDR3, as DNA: TGTGCCAGCAGCCGGGACACGGAGGGGCATCAGCCCCAGCATTTT. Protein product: CASSRDTEGHQPQHF.

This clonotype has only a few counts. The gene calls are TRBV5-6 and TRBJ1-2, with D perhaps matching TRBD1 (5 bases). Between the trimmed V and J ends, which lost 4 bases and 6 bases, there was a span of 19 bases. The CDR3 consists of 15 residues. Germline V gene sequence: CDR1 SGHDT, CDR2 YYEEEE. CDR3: CASSPGGGTLHGYTF. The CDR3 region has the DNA TGTGCCAGCAGCCCTGGGGGAGGGACCCTCCATGGCTACACCTTC.

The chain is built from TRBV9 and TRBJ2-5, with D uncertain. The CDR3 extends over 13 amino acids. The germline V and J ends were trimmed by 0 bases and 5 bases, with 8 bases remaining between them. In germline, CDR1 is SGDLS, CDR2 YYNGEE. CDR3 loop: CASSVGRHETQYF. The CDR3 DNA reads TGTGCCAGCAGCGTAGGAAGGCATGAGACCCAGTACTTC. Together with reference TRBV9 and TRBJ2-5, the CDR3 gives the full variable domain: DSGVTQTPKHLITATGQRVTLRCSPRSGDLSVYWYQQSLDQGLQFLIQYYNGEERAKGNILERFSAQQFPDLHSELNLSSLELGDSALYFCASSVGRHETQYFGPGTRLLVL.

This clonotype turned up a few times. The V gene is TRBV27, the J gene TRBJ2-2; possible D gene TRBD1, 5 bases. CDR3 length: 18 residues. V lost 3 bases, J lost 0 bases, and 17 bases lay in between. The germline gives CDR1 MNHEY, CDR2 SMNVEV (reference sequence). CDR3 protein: CASSFHSGHNANTGELFF. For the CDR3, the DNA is TGTGCCAGCAGTTTCCACTCCGGACACAACGCGAACACCGGGGAGCTGTTTTTT.

CDR3 nucleotide sequence: TGTGCCAGCAGCTCCAGACGACGCGGGGAGCTGTTTTTT. Protein: CASSSRRRGELFF. J is TRBJ2-2 and V is TRBV7-2; D gene unclear. Germline-derived CDR1 and CDR2 are SGHTA and FQGNSA. V was pared by 4 bases and J by 7 bases, with 10 bases between. The CDR3 spans 13 residues.

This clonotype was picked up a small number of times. The CDR3 bases are TGTGCCAGCAGCTTAGATCAGGGGGGAAGGGACTACAATGAGCAGTTCTTC. Amino acids: CASSLDQGGRDYNEQFF. The chain links TRBV11-3 to TRBJ2-1; perhaps TRBD1 as D (7 bases). Trimming removed 0 bases at V and 3 bases at J, with 15 bases between. CDR1 is SGHNT and CDR2 is YENEEA in the germline V gene. The CDR3 runs 17 residues.

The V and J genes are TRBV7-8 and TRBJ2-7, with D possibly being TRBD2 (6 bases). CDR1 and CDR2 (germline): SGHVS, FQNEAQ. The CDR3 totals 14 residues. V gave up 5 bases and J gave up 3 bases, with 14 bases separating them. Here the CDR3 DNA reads TGTGCCAGCAGCCCAGGGACTTTGTACTACGAGCAGTACTTC. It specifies CASSPGTLYYEQYF.

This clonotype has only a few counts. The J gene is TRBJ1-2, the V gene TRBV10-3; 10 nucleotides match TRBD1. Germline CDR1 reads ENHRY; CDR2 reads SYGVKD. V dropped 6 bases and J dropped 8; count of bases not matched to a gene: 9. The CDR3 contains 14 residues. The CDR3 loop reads CAIRPGTGEFGYTF. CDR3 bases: TGTGCCATCAGACCCGGGACAGGGGAGTTCGGCTACACCTTC.

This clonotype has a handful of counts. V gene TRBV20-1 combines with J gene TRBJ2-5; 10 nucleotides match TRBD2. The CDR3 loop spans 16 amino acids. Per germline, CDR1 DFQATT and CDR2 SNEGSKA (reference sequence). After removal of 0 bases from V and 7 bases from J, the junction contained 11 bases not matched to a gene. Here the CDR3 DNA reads TGCAGTGCTAGAGATACGGCGAGACTAGCGGGCGGGACCCAGTACTTC. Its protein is CSARDTARLAGGTQYF.

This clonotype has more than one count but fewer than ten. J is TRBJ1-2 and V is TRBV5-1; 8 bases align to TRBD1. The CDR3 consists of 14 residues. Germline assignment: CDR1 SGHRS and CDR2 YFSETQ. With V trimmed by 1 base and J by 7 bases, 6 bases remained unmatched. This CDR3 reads CASSLYQGAPGYTF. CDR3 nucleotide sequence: TGCGCCAGCAGCTTGTACCAGGGGGCGCCTGGCTACACCTTC.

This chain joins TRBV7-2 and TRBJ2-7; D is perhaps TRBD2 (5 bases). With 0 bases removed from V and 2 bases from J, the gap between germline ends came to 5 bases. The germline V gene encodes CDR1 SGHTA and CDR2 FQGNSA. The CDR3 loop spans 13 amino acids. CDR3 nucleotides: TGTGCCAGCAGCTTAGCGCGGGCCTACGAGCAGTACGTC. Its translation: CASSLARAYEQYV.